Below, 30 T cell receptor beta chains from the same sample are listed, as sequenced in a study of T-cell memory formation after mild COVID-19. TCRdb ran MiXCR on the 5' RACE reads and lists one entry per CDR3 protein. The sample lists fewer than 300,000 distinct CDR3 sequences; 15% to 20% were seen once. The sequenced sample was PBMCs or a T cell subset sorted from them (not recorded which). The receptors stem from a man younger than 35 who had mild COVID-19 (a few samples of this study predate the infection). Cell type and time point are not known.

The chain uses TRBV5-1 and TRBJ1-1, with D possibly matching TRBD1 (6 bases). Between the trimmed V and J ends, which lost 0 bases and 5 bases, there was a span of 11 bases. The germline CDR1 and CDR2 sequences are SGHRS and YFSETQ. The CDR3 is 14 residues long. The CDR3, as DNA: TGCGCCAGCAGCTTGGTGGCAGGGGAGACTGAAGCTTTCTTT. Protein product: CASSLVAGETEAFF.

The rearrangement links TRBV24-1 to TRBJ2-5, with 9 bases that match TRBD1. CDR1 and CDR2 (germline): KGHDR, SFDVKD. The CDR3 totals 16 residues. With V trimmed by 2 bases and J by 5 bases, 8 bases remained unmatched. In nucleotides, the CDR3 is TGTGCCACCAGTGATTCCCACAGGGGGCAGTGGGAGACCCAGTACTTC. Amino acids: CATSDSHRGQWETQYF.

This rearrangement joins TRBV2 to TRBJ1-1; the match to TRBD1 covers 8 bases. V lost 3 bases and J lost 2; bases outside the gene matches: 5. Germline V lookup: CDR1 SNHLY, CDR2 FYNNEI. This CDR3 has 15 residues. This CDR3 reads CASSDRGQGNTEAFF. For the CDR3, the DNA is TGTGCCAGCAGTGACCGCGGACAGGGCAACACTGAAGCTTTCTTT.

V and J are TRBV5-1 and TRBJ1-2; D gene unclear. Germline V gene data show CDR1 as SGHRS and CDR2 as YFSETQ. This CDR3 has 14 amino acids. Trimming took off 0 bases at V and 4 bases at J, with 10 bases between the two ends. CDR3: CASSLAGSGYGYTF. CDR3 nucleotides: TGCGCCAGCAGCTTGGCAGGCTCAGGCTATGGCTACACCTTC.

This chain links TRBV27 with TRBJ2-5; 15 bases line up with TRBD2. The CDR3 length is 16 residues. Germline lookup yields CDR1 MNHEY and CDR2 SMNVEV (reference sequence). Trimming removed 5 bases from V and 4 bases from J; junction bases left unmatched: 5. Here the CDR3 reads CASSIGTSGGRETQYF. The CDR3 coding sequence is TGTGCCAGCAGTATAGGGACTAGCGGGGGGAGAGAGACCCAGTACTTC.

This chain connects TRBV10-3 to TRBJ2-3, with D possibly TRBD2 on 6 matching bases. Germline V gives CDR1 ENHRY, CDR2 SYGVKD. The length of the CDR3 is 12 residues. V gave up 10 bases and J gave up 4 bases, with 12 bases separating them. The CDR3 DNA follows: TGTGCCACCGGTCGGGAGTCAGATACGCAGTATTTT. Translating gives CATGRESDTQYF.

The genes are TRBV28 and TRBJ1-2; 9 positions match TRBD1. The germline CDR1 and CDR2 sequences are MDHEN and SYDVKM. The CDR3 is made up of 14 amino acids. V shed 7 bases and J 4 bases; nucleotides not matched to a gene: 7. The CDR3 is CASTGGDRVYGYTF. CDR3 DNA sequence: TGTGCCAGCACCGGAGGGGACAGGGTCTATGGCTACACCTTC.

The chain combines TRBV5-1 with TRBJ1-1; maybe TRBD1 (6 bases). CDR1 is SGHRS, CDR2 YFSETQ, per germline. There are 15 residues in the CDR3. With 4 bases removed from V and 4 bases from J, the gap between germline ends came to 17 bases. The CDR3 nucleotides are TGCGCCAGCAGCGTACCACAGGGTTCACGCACTGAAGCTTTCTTT. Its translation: CASSVPQGSRTEAFF.

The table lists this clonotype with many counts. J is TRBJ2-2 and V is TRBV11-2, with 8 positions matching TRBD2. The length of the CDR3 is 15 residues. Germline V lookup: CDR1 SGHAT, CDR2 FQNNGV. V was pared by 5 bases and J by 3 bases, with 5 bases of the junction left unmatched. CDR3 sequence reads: CASSNRGGYTGELFF. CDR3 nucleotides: TGTGCCAGCAGCAACCGCGGGGGGTACACCGGGGAGCTGTTTTTT.

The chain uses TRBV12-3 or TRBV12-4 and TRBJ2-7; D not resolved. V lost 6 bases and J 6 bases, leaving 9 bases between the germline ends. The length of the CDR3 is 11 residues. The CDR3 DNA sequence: TGTGCCAGCAGCGCAAGCCGCGAGCAGTACTTC. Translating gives CASSASREQYF.

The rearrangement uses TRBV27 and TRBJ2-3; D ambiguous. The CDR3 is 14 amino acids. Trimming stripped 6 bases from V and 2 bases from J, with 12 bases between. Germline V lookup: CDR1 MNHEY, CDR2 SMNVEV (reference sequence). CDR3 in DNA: TGTGCCAGCAGGACACCTTACTACACAGATACGCAGTATTTT. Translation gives CASRTPYYTDTQYF.

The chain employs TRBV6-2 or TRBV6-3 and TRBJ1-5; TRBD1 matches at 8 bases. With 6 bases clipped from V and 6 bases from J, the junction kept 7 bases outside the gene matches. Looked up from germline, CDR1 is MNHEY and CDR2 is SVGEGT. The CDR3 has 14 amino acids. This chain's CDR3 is CASSRTGQSQPQHF. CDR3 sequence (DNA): TGTGCCAGCAGCAGGACAGGGCAGAGTCAGCCCCAGCATTTT.

CDR3 sequence reads: CASSVGTSYNEQFF. The CDR3 nucleotides are TGTGCCAGCAGCGTCGGGACTTCTTACAATGAGCAGTTCTTC. The chain has TRBV9 and TRBJ2-1; TRBD2 might be the D (6 bases). The CDR3 has 14 residues. The V end was cut by 2 bases, the J end by 4 bases, with 10 bases between. Per germline, CDR1 SGDLS and CDR2 YYNGEE.

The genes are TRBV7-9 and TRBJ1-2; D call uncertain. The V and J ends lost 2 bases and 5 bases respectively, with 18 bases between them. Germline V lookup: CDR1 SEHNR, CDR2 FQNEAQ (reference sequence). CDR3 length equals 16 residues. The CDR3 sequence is CASSLLRTRRDYGYTF. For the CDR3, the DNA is TGTGCCAGCAGCTTATTGAGGACCCGGCGGGATTATGGCTACACCTTC.

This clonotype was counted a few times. CDR3: CASSLRGLYTEAFF. DNA of the CDR3: TGTGCCAGCAGTCTAAGGGGCCTGTACACTGAAGCTTTCTTT. The chain employs TRBV27 and TRBJ1-1, with D possibly matching TRBD1 (5 bases). Trimming removed 5 bases from V and 3 bases from J, with 13 bases in between. Germline CDR1 MNHEY, CDR2 SMNVEV (reference sequence). The CDR3 totals 14 residues.

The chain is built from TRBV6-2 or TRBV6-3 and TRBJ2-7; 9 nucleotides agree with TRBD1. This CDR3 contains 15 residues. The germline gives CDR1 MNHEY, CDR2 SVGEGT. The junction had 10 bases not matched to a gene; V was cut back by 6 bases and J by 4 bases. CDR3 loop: CASRDPGQGMYEQYV. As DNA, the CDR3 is TGTGCCAGCAGAGATCCGGGACAGGGCATGTACGAGCAGTACGTC.

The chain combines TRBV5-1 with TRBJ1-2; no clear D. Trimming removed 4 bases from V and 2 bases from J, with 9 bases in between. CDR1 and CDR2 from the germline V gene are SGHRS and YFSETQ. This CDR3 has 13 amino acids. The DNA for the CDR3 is TGCGCCAGCAGCCCGCTGGGGAACTATGGCTACACCTTC. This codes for CASSPLGNYGYTF.

The CDR3 loop is CASSPPLSSGNTIYF. The CDR3 bases are TGTGCCAGCAGTCCGCCCCTAAGCTCTGGAAACACCATATATTTT. This rearrangement joins TRBV12-3 or TRBV12-4 to TRBJ1-3; no definite D call. V dropped 5 bases and J dropped 0 bases, with 11 bases sitting between them. CDR3 length equals 15 residues.

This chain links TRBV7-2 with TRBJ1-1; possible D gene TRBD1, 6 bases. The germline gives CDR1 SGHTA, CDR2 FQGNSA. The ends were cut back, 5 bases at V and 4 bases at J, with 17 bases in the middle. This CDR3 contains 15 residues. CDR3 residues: CASSPWTVSRTEAFF. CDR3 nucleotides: TGTGCCAGCAGCCCGTGGACAGTATCACGCACTGAAGCTTTCTTT.

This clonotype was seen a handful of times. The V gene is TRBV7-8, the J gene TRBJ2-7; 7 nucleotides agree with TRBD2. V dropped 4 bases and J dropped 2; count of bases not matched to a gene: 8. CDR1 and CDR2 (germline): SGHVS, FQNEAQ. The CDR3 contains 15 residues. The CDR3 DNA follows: TGTGCCAGCAGCTCCTGGACTAGTACCACCTACGAGCAGTACTTC. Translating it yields CASSSWTSTTYEQYF.

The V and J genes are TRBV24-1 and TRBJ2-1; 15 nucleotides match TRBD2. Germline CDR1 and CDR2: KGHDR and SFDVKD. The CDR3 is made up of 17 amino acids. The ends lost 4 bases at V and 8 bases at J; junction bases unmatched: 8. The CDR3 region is CATSDPGLAGGPHEQFF. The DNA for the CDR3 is TGTGCCACCAGTGACCCCGGACTAGCGGGGGGGCCGCATGAGCAGTTCTTC.

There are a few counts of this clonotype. Here the CDR3 reads CSADTGEQFF. The CDR3 nucleotides read TGCAGCGCCGATACTGGTGAGCAGTTCTTC. V and J are TRBV29-1 and TRBJ2-1; D is unresolved. With 7 bases removed from V and 9 bases from J, the gap between germline ends came to 10 bases. The germline gives CDR1 SQVTM, CDR2 ANQGSEA. This CDR3 contains 10 residues.

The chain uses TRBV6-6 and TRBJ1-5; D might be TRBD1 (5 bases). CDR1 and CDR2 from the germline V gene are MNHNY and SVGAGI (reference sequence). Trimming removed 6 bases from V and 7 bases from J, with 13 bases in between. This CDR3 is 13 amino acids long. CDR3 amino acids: CASSLPGRQPQHF. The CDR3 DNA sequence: TGTGCCAGCAGCCTGCCGGGGCGGCAGCCCCAGCATTTT.

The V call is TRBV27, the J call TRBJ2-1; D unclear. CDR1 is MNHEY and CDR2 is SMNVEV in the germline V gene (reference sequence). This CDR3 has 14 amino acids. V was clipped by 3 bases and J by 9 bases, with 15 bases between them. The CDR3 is CASSFVGGRPEQFF. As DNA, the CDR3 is TGTGCCAGCAGTTTTGTGGGTGGGCGGCCTGAGCAGTTCTTC.

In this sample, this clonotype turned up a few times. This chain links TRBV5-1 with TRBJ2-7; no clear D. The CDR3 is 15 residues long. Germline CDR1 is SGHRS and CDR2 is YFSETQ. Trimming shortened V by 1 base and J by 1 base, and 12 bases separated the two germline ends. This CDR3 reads CASSLYPQGSYEQYF. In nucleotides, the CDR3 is TGCGCCAGCAGCTTGTATCCACAAGGTTCCTACGAGCAGTACTTC.

The CDR3 nucleotides are TGCAGTGCTAGAGTCTCGGGAGGGAGCACTGAAGCTTTCTTT. This sequence encodes CSARVSGGSTEAFF. The rearrangement links TRBV20-1 to TRBJ1-1; the D is unclear. With 1 base removed from V and 4 bases from J, the gap between germline ends came to 13 bases. CDR1 is DFQATT, CDR2 SNEGSKA, per germline (reference sequence). The CDR3 contains 14 residues.

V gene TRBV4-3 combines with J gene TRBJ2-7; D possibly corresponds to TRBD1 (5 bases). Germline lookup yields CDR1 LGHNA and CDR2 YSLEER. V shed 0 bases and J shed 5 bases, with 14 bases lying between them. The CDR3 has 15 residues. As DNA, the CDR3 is TGCGCCAGCAGCCAAGAATGGGGCCCCGGCCACGAGCAGTACTTC. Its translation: CASSQEWGPGHEQYF.

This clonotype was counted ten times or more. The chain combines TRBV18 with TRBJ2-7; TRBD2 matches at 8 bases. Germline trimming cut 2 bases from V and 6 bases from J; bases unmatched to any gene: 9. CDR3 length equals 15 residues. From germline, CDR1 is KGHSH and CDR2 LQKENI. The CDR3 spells CASSPGTRGSVEQYV. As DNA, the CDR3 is TGTGCCAGCTCACCAGGGACTAGGGGGAGTGTCGAGCAGTACGTC.

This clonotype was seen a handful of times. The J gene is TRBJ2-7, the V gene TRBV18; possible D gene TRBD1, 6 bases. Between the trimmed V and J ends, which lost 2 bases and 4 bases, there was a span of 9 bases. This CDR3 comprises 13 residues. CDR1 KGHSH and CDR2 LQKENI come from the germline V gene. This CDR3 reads CASSPADRYEQYF. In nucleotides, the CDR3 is TGTGCCAGCTCACCAGCGGACAGATACGAGCAGTACTTC.

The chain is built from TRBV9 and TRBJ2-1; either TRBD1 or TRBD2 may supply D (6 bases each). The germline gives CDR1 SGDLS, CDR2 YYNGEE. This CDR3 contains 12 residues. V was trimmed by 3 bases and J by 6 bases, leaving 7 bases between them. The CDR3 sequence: CASSGGANEQFF. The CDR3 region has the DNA TGTGCCAGCAGCGGGGGGGCCAATGAGCAGTTCTTC.